These 4 T cell receptor beta chains came from one sample sequenced in a study of cytomegalovirus exposure and HLA in healthy donors. With 60 Vbeta and 13 Jbeta primers, the PCR was carried out. TCRdb's table, derived via immunoSEQ multiplex PCR, lists solely in-frame clones and lacks some. The data show approximately 83,000 clones, approximately 80% seen once. The sequenced material came from PBMCs. Receptors originate from a man aged 18-30 years in good health and CMV-seronegative.

The chain carries TRBV5-1 and TRBJ1-4; TRBD1 matches 8 bases. Germline CDR1 reads SGHRS; CDR2 reads YFSETQ. V shed 4 bases and J 8 bases; nucleotides not matched to a gene: 10. The CDR3 is made up of 15 amino acids. Here the CDR3 reads CASSTPDRGDEKLFF. The DNA for the CDR3 is TGCGCCAGCAGCACCCCCGACAGGGGAGACGAAAAACTGTTTTTT.

The gene calls are TRBV5-1 and TRBJ2-7; TRBD1 might be the D (5 bases). V lost 0 bases, J lost 4 bases, and 5 bases lay in between. The CDR3 loop spans 12 amino acids. From germline, CDR1 is SGHRS and CDR2 YFSETQ. CDR3 in DNA: TGCGCCAGCAGCTTGGAGGGGTACGAGCAGTACTTC. This codes for CASSLEGYEQYF.

The chain links TRBV7-2 to TRBJ2-3; 8 nucleotides agree with TRBD2. This CDR3 contains 14 residues. The V and J ends lost 4 bases and 2 bases, in that order; junction bases with no gene match: 2. From germline, CDR1 is SGHTA and CDR2 FQGNSA. As DNA, the CDR3 is TGTGCCAGCAGCTGGACTAGCAACACAGATACGCAGTATTTT. Its protein is CASSWTSNTDTQYF. The variable domain in full, with the rest retrieved from reference TRBV7-2 and TRBJ2-3, is GAGVSQSPSNKVTEKGKDVELRCDPISGHTALYWYRQSLGQGLEFLIYFQGNSAPDKSGLPSDRFSAERTGGSVSTLTIQRTQQEDSAVYLCASSWTSNTDTQYFGPGTRLTVL.

DNA for the CDR3: TGTGCCAGCAGTTACTCGAGCGTCTATAGCAATCAGCCCCAGCATTTT. This gives the protein CASSYSSVYSNQPQHF. This sequence joins TRBV6-5 and TRBJ1-5; D gene ambiguous. The CDR3 extends over 16 amino acids. Trimming took off 0 bases at V and 0 bases at J, with 9 bases between the two ends. Looked up from germline, CDR1 is MNHEY and CDR2 is SVGAGI.